This T cell receptor beta chain appears in the sequencing data of a study of cytomegalovirus exposure and HLA in healthy donors. Broader study findings: Reports indicate that TCR beta sequences accurately predicted the HLA-A and HLA-B alleles of most subjects. For TCR beta chains, V- and J-gene trimming was later linked to a missense DCLRE1C variant. The study had only CMV serostatus as immune exposure information.

Germline assignment: CDR1 KGHSH and CDR2 LQKENI. With 8 bases clipped from V and 1 base from J, the junction kept 6 bases outside the gene matches. The CDR3 has 15 residues. Primers for the PCR totalled 60 Vbeta and 13 Jbeta. The data were produced by immunoSEQ multiplex PCR, yet TCRdb's version contains in-frame clones alone and is incomplete. The sample holds 95,000 to 100,000 clones; about 77% are singletons and the top ten take roughly 3.2%. About this clone itself: Its specificity is unknown.

Sequenced: PBMCs. The sequence derives from a man aged 35-49 years in good health and CMV-seronegative. The rearrangement uses TRBV18 and TRBJ2-3; the match to TRBD1 covers 10 bases. CDR3 DNA: TGTGCCAGCCACCCCGGGACAGGGGGCACAGATACGCAGTATTTT. Translation: CASHPGTGGTDTQYF.